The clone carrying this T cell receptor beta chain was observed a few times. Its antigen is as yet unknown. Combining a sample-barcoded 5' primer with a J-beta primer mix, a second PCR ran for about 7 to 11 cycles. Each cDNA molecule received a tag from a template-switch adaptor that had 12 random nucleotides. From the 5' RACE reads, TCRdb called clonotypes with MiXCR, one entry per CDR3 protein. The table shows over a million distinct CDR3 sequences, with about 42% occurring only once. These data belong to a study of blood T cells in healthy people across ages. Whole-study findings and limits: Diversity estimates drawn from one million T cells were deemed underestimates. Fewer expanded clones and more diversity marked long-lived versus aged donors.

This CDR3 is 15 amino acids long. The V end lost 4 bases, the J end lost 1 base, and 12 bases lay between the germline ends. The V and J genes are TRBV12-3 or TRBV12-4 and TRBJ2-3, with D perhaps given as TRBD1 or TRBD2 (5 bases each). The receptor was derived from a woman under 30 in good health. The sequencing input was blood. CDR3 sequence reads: CASSSGAIRTDTQYF. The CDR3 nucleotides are TGTGCCAGCAGTTCCGGGGCCATCCGCACAGATACGCAGTATTTT.